The 8 T cell receptor beta chains in this list originate from one sample, sequenced in a study of cytomegalovirus exposure and HLA in healthy donors. The PCR had 60 Vbeta and 13 Jbeta primers. Repertoires were generated with immunoSEQ multiplex PCR, while TCRdb's copy carries only in-frame clones and drops some. The sample contains roughly 240,000 clones, 78% of which appear only once. Source material: PBMCs. These receptor sequences come from a boy younger than 18 in good health and CMV-seronegative.

J is TRBJ1-1 and V is TRBV4-2; D call uncertain. The germline gives CDR1 LGHNA, CDR2 YNFKEQ. Trimming took 0 bases from V and 9 from J, leaving 5 bases between them. This CDR3 spans 11 amino acids. CDR3 DNA: TGTGCCAGCAGCCAAGACCTAAAAGCTTTCTTT. Amino acid sequence: CASSQDLKAFF.

The chain joins TRBV19 to TRBJ2-7; D unresolved. Germline CDR1 is LNHDA and CDR2 is SQIVND (reference sequence). V lost 7 bases to trimming and J lost 5 bases, with 6 bases between them. The CDR3 has 10 amino acids. This CDR3 reads CASIRNEQYF. In DNA form, the CDR3 reads TGTGCCAGTATTCGTAACGAGCAGTACTTC.

The chain joins TRBV15 to TRBJ1-2; 9 nucleotides agree with TRBD1. CDR3 length: 15 residues. With 8 bases clipped from V and 1 base from J, the junction kept 8 bases outside the gene matches. Per germline, CDR1 LNHNV and CDR2 YYDKDF (reference sequence). CDR3 residues: CATFGTGKDNYGYTF. CDR3 nucleotides: TGTGCCACCTTCGGGACAGGGAAAGATAACTATGGCTACACCTTC.

The V gene is TRBV9, the J gene TRBJ2-7; D unresolved. The CDR3 has 15 amino acids. CDR1 and CDR2 from the germline V gene are SGDLS and YYNGEE. The ends were cut back, 5 bases at V and 0 bases at J, with 15 bases in the middle. The CDR3 sequence: CASSRYQVSSYEQYF. DNA of the CDR3: TGTGCCAGCAGTCGATATCAGGTCAGCTCCTACGAGCAGTACTTC.

V gene TRBV9 combines with J gene TRBJ1-6; TRBD1 aligns across 7 bases. The CDR3 runs to 17 residues. V dropped 3 bases and J dropped 10; count of bases not matched to a gene: 16. Per germline, CDR1 SGDLS and CDR2 YYNGEE. The DNA of the CDR3 is TGTGCCAGCAGCGCGTCCCGGGACAGACGAAGATTATCACCCCTCCACTTT. It specifies CASSASRDRRRLSPLHF.

A single count supports this clone. This chain connects TRBV7-2 to TRBJ2-5; 8 nucleotides line up with TRBD2. Per the germline V gene, CDR1 is SGHTA and CDR2 is FQGNSA. Unmatched junction bases numbered 5, after V lost 0 bases and J lost 5 bases. CDR3 length: 15 amino acids. Written as DNA, the CDR3 is TGTGCCAGCAGCTTAGCCGGGAGGGCCGGGGAGACCCAGTACTTC. This codes for CASSLAGRAGETQYF.

The chain recombines TRBV18 with TRBJ2-5; TRBD1 agrees at 9 bases. The CDR3 spans 15 residues. Germline lookup yields CDR1 KGHSH and CDR2 LQKENI. J gave up 1 base and V 6 bases, and 6 bases lay outside the gene matches. The CDR3 here is CASSGDRDGQETQYF. CDR3 in DNA: TGTGCCAGCTCGGGGGACAGGGATGGCCAAGAGACCCAGTACTTC.

The V gene is TRBV28, the J gene TRBJ2-7; 8 bases align to TRBD1. The CDR3 spans 14 residues. J gave up 4 bases and V 6 bases, and 8 bases lay outside the gene matches. Germline V gene lookup returns CDR1 MDHEN and CDR2 SYDVKM. The CDR3 sequence: CASRPTGEGYEQYF. The CDR3, as DNA: TGTGCCAGCAGGCCGACAGGGGAAGGGTACGAGCAGTACTTC.